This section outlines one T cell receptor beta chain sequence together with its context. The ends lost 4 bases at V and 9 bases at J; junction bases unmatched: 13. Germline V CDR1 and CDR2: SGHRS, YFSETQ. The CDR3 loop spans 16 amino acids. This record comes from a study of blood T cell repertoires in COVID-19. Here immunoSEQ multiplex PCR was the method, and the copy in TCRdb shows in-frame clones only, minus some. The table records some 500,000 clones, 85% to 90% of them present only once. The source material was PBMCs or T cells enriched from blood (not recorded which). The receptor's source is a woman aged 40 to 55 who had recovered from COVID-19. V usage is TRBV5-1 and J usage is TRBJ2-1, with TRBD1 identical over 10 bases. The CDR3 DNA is TGCGCCAGCAGCCTACCTCCGGGACAGGGGCTGGGTGAGCAGTTCTTC. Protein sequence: CASSLPPGQGLGEQFF.